What follows are 10 T cell receptor beta chains derived from one specimen sequenced in a study of T cells in Graves' hyperthyroidism and ophthalmopathy. Amplification of TCR beta CDR3 regions used RNA as the template. With the HTBI primer set, the TCR CDR3 went through a first round of RT-PCR. MiXCR, run by TCRdb on the multiplex PCR reads, gives a single entry per CDR3 protein. The data contain about 640,000 distinct CDR3 sequences, less than 25% of them singletons. Sequenced: blood. The receptor source for this set is a man younger than 45 with Graves' ophthalmopathy.

The V and J genes are TRBV29-1 and TRBJ1-5; D ambiguous. The CDR3 spans 15 residues. CDR1 is SQVTM, CDR2 ANQGSEA, per germline. V gave up 5 bases and J gave up 0 bases, with 14 bases separating them. In DNA, the CDR3 is TGCAGCGTTTCCGGCGGGGAGAATAGCAATCAGCCCCAGCATTTT. This translates into CSVSGGENSNQPQHF.

This clonotype was seen more than once but under ten times. The CDR3 spells CARRRGQQSYEQYF. CDR3 in DNA: TGCGCCCGCCGGAGGGGACAGCAATCCTACGAGCAGTACTTC. The genes are TRBV10-2 and TRBJ2-7, with D tentatively TRBD1 (7 bases). Germline V gene sequence: CDR1 WSHSY, CDR2 SAAADI. V was trimmed by 11 bases and J by 1 base, leaving 18 bases between them. This CDR3 spans 14 amino acids.

The rearrangement uses TRBV19 and TRBJ1-1, with D possibly matching TRBD1 (6 bases). The V end lost 9 bases, the J end lost 5 bases, and 16 bases lay between the germline ends. The CDR3 consists of 13 residues. Germline V CDR1 and CDR2: LNHDA, SQIVND (reference sequence). The CDR3 bases are TGTGCCAGCAGCTACAGGGTAGTAACTGAAGCTTTCTTT. Its translation is CASSYRVVTEAFF.

This clonotype was detected a few times. CDR3 in amino acids: CASTQNEGLNTEAFF. CDR3 coding DNA: TGTGCCAGCACCCAAAATGAAGGCCTGAACACTGAAGCTTTCTTT. The chain carries TRBV6-1 and TRBJ1-1; no firm D call. Germline CDR1 is MNHNS and CDR2 is SASEGT. The length of the CDR3 is 15 residues. Trimming took 7 bases from V and 0 from J, leaving 15 bases between them.

This chain uses TRBV7-2 with TRBJ2-1; 15 bases match TRBD2. The J segment lost 6 bases and the V segment lost 5 bases, leaving 5 bases of the junction unmatched. CDR3 size: 16 residues. In germline, CDR1 is SGHTA, CDR2 FQGNSA. The CDR3 nucleotides read TGTGCCAGCAGCCTTGGGACTAGCGGGAGGTCCAATGAGCAGTTCTTC. Protein sequence: CASSLGTSGRSNEQFF.

The chain employs TRBV7-3 and TRBJ2-3; 9 nucleotides line up with TRBD2. Germline V CDR1 and CDR2: SGHTA, FQGTGA. Trimming cost V 6 bases and J 4 bases; bases outside gene matches: 8. The CDR3 spans 15 residues. Here the CDR3 reads CASSDSGSNADTQYF. CDR3 DNA: TGTGCCAGCAGTGATAGCGGGAGTAACGCAGATACGCAGTATTTT. The full variable domain, its missing parts supplied by reference TRBV7-3 and TRBJ2-3, is GAGVSQTPSNKVTEKGKYVELRCDPISGHTALYWYRQSLGQGPEFLIYFQGTGAADDSGLPNDRFFAVRPEGSVSTLKIQRTERGDSAVYLCASSDSGSNADTQYFGPGTRLTVL.

Turning to this clonotype: Possible read error: a much larger clone is one base away. J is TRBJ2-5 and V is TRBV7-9; D is unresolved. The CDR3 length is 15 residues. CDR1 is SEHNR, CDR2 FQNEAQ, per germline (reference sequence). CDR3 amino acids: CVNLSRVSYQETQYF. In nucleotides, the CDR3 is TGTGTCAACCTCTCGCGCGTGAGCTACCAAGAGACCCAGTACTTC.

V gene TRBV30 combines with J gene TRBJ1-5, with a possible D match to TRBD1 (6 bases). The CDR3 runs 17 residues. Germline CDR1 is GTSNPN and CDR2 is SVGIG (reference sequence). The V end was cut by 0 bases, the J end by 0 bases, with 15 bases between. The CDR3 sequence is CAWSVSTGINSNQPQHF. CDR3 DNA sequence: TGTGCCTGGAGTGTCTCGACAGGAATCAATAGCAATCAGCCCCAGCATTTT.

This clonotype was counted only a few times. In this CDR3 the conserved last residue, phenylalanine or tryptophan, is missing, so a read error is likely. V is TRBV6-5 and J is TRBJ2-5; TRBD1 matches 7 bases. With 2 bases clipped from V and 0 bases from J, the junction kept 9 bases outside the gene matches. The CDR3 covers 17 residues. CDR1 and CDR2 (germline): MNHEY, SVGAGI. CDR3 DNA: TGTGCCAGCAGTTACACTCGTTCCGGGACAGACCAAGAGACCCAGTACCTC. The encoded protein is CASSYTRSGTDQETQYL.

The V call is TRBV6-1, the J call TRBJ2-3, with D perhaps TRBD1 (6 bases). Deletions cut 3 bases from V and 2 bases from J, with 15 bases between. The CDR3 has 16 residues. The germline V gene encodes CDR1 MNHNS and CDR2 SASEGT. Written as DNA, the CDR3 is TGTGCCAGCAGTGACTCCGGACAGACCTCCACAGATACGCAGTATTTT. This encodes CASSDSGQTSTDTQYF.